This TCR beta chain was sequenced during a study of tissue T cells after allogeneic stem cell transplantation (dated by TCRdb to 2022 to 2024). In terms of the full investigation: The study profiled TCR beta repertoires in many tissues obtained from research autopsies of patients with and without GVHD, and also in mouse models of GVHD. The human arm was conducted as a prospective observational study, and neither blinding nor randomization was performed. Broader findings and caveats from the paper: In both patients and mice, only a limited portion of the TCR repertoire detected in tissues was captured by blood and spleen T cells. The study did not determine which tissue TCRs were alloreactive or antigen-specific, and some clones might have been persisting host cells. Not many T cell clones showed up in more than one patient, yet clustering based on motifs uncovered repertoire signatures that were shared across patients in a tissue-specific way. Sampling depth was acknowledged as a limitation, and the patient cohort was both small and clinically heterogeneous. Within patients, how anatomically similar the tissues were was a key factor in shaping TCR repertoire composition, regardless of disease or transplant status.

As to this clone: Its antigen specificity is not known. This receptor is murine, so its gene names and germline sequences reflect the mouse genome. Read data end 1 residue before the CDR3 end; the end is taken from the germline J gene.

Library creation used the immunoSEQ multiplex PCR assay. TCRbeta CDR3 sequencing was performed at survey depth by Adaptive Biotechnologies, and CDR3 sequences, V/J genes, productive frequency and template counts were reported. Amplification of TCR beta CDR3 regions started from genomic DNA instead of RNA. Per the source publication's procedure: Jensen-Shannon divergence was used to quantify pairwise repertoire overlap between tissues, with a value of 1 meaning complete divergence and a value of 0 meaning identical repertoires. Tissues were clustered by single-linkage agglomerative hierarchical clustering of pairwise JSD values, and the clustering results were displayed as dendrograms. GLIPH2 was applied to all patient samples using simulation_depth 1000, kmer_min_depth 3, and cdr3_length_cutoff 8, and only groups with more than two unique CDR3s were retained. In a standardized tissue-overlap score, Jaccard GLIPH-group overlap across patients was extrapolated to a standard repertoire size of 1000 clones. Linear mixed-effect models, with tissue as a fixed effect and individual as a random effect, were used to test how diversity related to clinical or experimental variables. The clones in this table, taken by TCRdb from immuneACCESS, are in-frame only. Not every clone is retained; where verified, under half of the shortfall comes from an unresolved V gene, and the cause of the rest is unknown. The V and J calls and clone size are taken from that table; D and trimming were inferred from the DNA. The sample table shows about 9,000 clones, and roughly 45% are seen once. 6.5% to 8.5% of the sample lies in the top ten.

The time point label for this specimen denotes: mouse harvest day 7 after allogeneic transplant. Each mouse graft consisted of 10^7 T-cell-depleted bone marrow cells plus 10^6 splenic CD5+ T cells and was given by tail vein injection. A major MHC-mismatch B6 (H2b) into BALB/c (H2d) model was used to model mouse GVHD, and tissues were profiled at day 7 or 14. Mouse tissues and retro-orbital blood were harvested on day 7 or 14 post-transplant using separate sterile tools per animal; livers were flushed beforehand. Before genomic DNA isolation with the DNeasy Blood & Tissue Kit, mouse tissues were minced with razor blades in buffered saline. V trim: 4 bases; J trim: 3 bases; unmatched bases: 2. The germline V gene (reference sequence) yields LGHDT for CDR1 and YNNKQL for CDR2. From its cysteine to its phenylalanine, the CDR3 spans 14 amino acids. The DNA shown is the part of the CDR3 that was read: 39 bases, in frame from base 1.

The TCR was taken from a female BALB/c mouse given C57BL/6 T cells with graft-versus-host disease after an allogeneic hematopoietic cell transplant. The receptor chain draws on TRBV4 and TRBJ2-5, with 9 bases aligning to TRBD2. Sample: gut tissue. The CDR3 has the sequence CASSSDWGQDTQYF. The sequenced part of the CDR3 DNA is TGTGCCAGCAGCTCCGACTGGGGGCAAGACACCCAGTAC.